This TCR beta chain was identified in a study of human T cells and chemical hapten exposure. Study in general: For the roughly 26-week duration of the study, patients were given weekly doses of diphenylcyclopropenone on the scalp.

Via MiXCR, TCRdb re-called the RACE reads, giving one row per CDR3 protein. The sample has tens of thousands of distinct CDR3 sequences; approximately 11% are singletons. The time point was: pre-sensitization, week 0. Described treatment: therapeutic diphenylcyclopropenone sensitization with weekly scalp DPC. In germline, CDR1 is MNHEY, CDR2 SMNVEV (reference sequence). V lost 6 bases, J lost 1 base, and 19 bases lay in between. The CDR3 contains 16 residues. The material sequenced was whole blood, taken in connection with sensitization to the hapten diphenylcyclopropenone (DPC). The chain employs TRBV27 and TRBJ2-7; possible D gene TRBD2, 6 bases. This clonotype was sampled from a woman in her forties or fifties with alopecia areata. Some clones in this sample may be carry-over from other donors' samples. This chain's CDR3 is CASRPFPGLTSYEQYF. In nucleotides, the CDR3 is TGTGCCAGCAGACCCTTCCCGGGACTCACATCCTACGAGCAGTACTTC.